These 30 T cell receptor beta chains were all obtained from the same sample, sequenced in a study of blood T cells in healthy people across ages. With a J-beta primer mix and a sample-barcoded 5' primer, a second PCR ran about 7 to 12 cycles. TCRdb re-analysed the 5' RACE reads in MiXCR, keeping a single row per CDR3 protein. This sample has about 1.5 million distinct CDR3 sequences, with about 43% found just once. Sequenced input: blood. The receptors derive from a woman younger than 30 in good health.

J is TRBJ1-2 and V is TRBV6-5, with TRBD1 as a possible D gene (5 bases). Germline loops: CDR1 MNHEY, CDR2 SVGAGI. The CDR3 is 15 amino acids. Trimming removed 5 bases at V and 4 bases at J, with 17 bases between. The CDR3 sequence is CASSAQGGGLYGYTF. Written as DNA, the CDR3 is TGTGCCAGCAGTGCGCAGGGAGGCGGTCTCTATGGCTACACCTTC.

The chain recombines TRBV5-1 with TRBJ2-1; D is possibly TRBD1 or TRBD2 (6 bases each). V was pared by 4 bases and J by 0 bases, with 14 bases between. The CDR3 covers 16 residues. Germline V lookup: CDR1 SGHRS, CDR2 YFSETQ. CDR3 sequence (DNA): TGCGCCAGCAGCGGAGGGGGGATGAGCTCCTACAATGAGCAGTTCTTC. Translated, it gives CASSGGGMSSYNEQFF.

This clonotype was counted ten times or more. The chain couples TRBV20-1 to TRBJ2-5; D is tentatively TRBD1 or TRBD2 (5 bases each). The V and J ends lost 0 bases and 1 base respectively, with 12 bases between them. Germline values: CDR1 DFQATT, CDR2 SNEGSKA (reference sequence). The CDR3 consists of 15 residues. CDR3 in amino acids: CSARDPRGSQETQYF. DNA for the CDR3: TGCAGTGCTAGAGACCCGAGGGGCAGCCAAGAGACCCAGTACTTC.

The chain carries TRBV6-1 and TRBJ1-4; 9 bases match TRBD1. V was clipped by 7 bases and J by 6 bases; unmatched bases: 18. The CDR3 covers 18 residues. Germline lookup yields CDR1 MNHNS and CDR2 SASEGT. For the CDR3, the DNA is TGTGCCAGCACCCCGGGACAGGGATTTTATGGGGTCGATGAAAAACTGTTTTTT. Translating it yields CASTPGQGFYGVDEKLFF.

In this sample, this clonotype turned up a few times. The chain uses TRBV2 and TRBJ2-7; 7 bases match TRBD2. The CDR3 consists of 14 residues. The J segment lost 0 bases and the V segment lost 8 bases, leaving 7 bases of the junction unmatched. The V gene's germline CDR1 is SNHLY and CDR2 FYNNEI. The CDR3 spells CASLRGWSSYEQYF. The DNA of the CDR3 is TGTGCCAGCTTGCGGGGGTGGAGCTCCTACGAGCAGTACTTC.

This clonotype has just a few counts. V and J are TRBV12-3 or TRBV12-4 and TRBJ1-2, with D unclear. The length of the CDR3 is 15 residues. Trimming cost V 5 bases and J 5 bases, with 18 bases left between them. The CDR3 is CASSPSTVPIYGYTF. In nucleotides, the CDR3 is TGTGCCAGCAGTCCAAGTACAGTTCCCATATATGGCTACACCTTC.

This clonotype was counted a few times. The J gene is TRBJ2-2, the V gene TRBV29-1; D is uncertain. V lost 3 bases and J 5 bases, leaving 10 bases between the germline ends. CDR1 and CDR2 from the germline V gene are SQVTM and ANQGSEA. CDR3 length: 13 amino acids. In DNA form, the CDR3 reads TGCAGCGTTGAGGTTTTTACAACCGGGGAGCTGTTTTTT. It encodes CSVEVFTTGELFF.

This sequence joins TRBV20-1 and TRBJ2-2; weak D call: TRBD1 (6 bases). CDR3 length equals 15 residues. Germline CDR1 and CDR2: DFQATT and SNEGSKA (reference sequence). Trimming stripped 3 bases from V and 7 bases from J, with 18 bases between. The CDR3 coding sequence is TGCAGTGCTAGGGTTACCGGACAGAGCTACGGGGAGCTGTTTTTT. Its protein product is CSARVTGQSYGELFF.

This clonotype was seen a handful of times. The chain carries TRBV10-2 and TRBJ2-3, with TRBD2 matching over 12 bases. Germline-derived CDR1 and CDR2 are WSHSY and SAAADI. The CDR3 totals 16 residues. Trimming removed 3 bases from V and 3 bases from J; junction bases left unmatched: 4. CDR3 DNA: TGCGCCAGCAGTGAACCTAGCGGGGGGGCGACAGATACGCAGTATTTT. It translates to CASSEPSGGATDTQYF.

With respect to this clonotype: A much more abundant neighbour one base away suggests this may be a read error. This chain connects TRBV20-1 to TRBJ2-1; D possibly corresponds to TRBD2 (6 bases). The J call may be incorrect, as the DNA end agrees better with TRBJ2-7. Germline CDR1 is DFQATT and CDR2 is SNEGSKA (reference sequence). CDR3 length: 15 residues. CDR3 residues: CSAIPGTRLYNEQYF. CDR3 sequence (DNA): TGCAGTGCTATCCCCGGGACTCGACTGTACAATGAGCAGTACTTC.

Only a few counts were recorded for this clonotype. CDR3 sequence (DNA): TGCAGCGTTGAGAGGACAGGCACCTATGGCTACACCTTC. This sequence encodes CSVERTGTYGYTF. This chain connects TRBV29-1 to TRBJ1-2; 7 positions agree with TRBD1. This CDR3 spans 13 amino acids. Germline loops: CDR1 SQVTM, CDR2 ANQGSEA. V shed 3 bases, J shed 4 bases, and the junction held 5 bases outside the gene matches.

In this sample, this clonotype turned up many times. The rearrangement links TRBV29-1 to TRBJ2-3; maybe TRBD1 (6 bases). The V end was cut by 8 bases, the J end by 4 bases, with 13 bases between. The germline V gene encodes CDR1 SQVTM and CDR2 ANQGSEA. This CDR3 region has 12 residues. The CDR3 is CSLKQGSDTQYF. The DNA for the CDR3 is TGCAGCCTCAAACAGGGATCAGATACGCAGTATTTT.

V is TRBV7-2 and J is TRBJ2-1; 7 nucleotides line up with TRBD2. The V gene end was trimmed by 2 bases and the J gene end by 6 bases; junction bases not matched to a gene: 7. The CDR3 has 15 amino acids. The germline V gene encodes CDR1 SGHTA and CDR2 FQGNSA. The CDR3 sequence: CASSLPSGVCNEQFF. The CDR3 bases are TGTGCCAGCAGCTTACCCAGCGGGGTTTGCAATGAGCAGTTCTTC.

A few counts support this clonotype. This CDR3 is CAISATGGDGYTF. The CDR3 coding sequence is TGTGCCATCAGTGCCACGGGGGGAGACGGCTACACCTTC. The chain uses TRBV10-3 and TRBJ1-2; perhaps TRBD1 as D (5 bases). The CDR3 contains 13 residues. V was trimmed by 4 bases and J by 8 bases, leaving 14 bases between them. Germline lookup yields CDR1 ENHRY and CDR2 SYGVKD.

J is TRBJ2-3 and V is TRBV20-1; 10 bases are shared with TRBD2. J lost 0 bases, V lost 4 bases, and 4 bases had no gene match. The CDR3 is made up of 15 amino acids. Germline CDR1 is DFQATT and CDR2 is SNEGSKA (reference sequence). The CDR3 DNA sequence: TGCAGTGCTATTAGCGGGAGGACTAGCACAGATACGCAGTATTTT. Amino acids: CSAISGRTSTDTQYF.

The CDR3 here is CSARDPQVGEQFF. The CDR3 nucleotides are TGCAGTGCTAGAGACCCCCAAGTGGGTGAGCAGTTCTTC. V and J are TRBV20-1 and TRBJ2-1; D not certain. Germline CDR1 is DFQATT and CDR2 is SNEGSKA (reference sequence). The length of the CDR3 is 13 residues. Deletions cut 0 bases from V and 9 bases from J, with 12 bases between.

This clonotype was observed a handful of times. The chain has TRBV20-1 and TRBJ2-7, with a weak D call TRBD1 (5 bases). Deletions cut 0 bases from V and 3 bases from J, with 15 bases between. This CDR3 contains 15 residues. The germline gives CDR1 DFQATT, CDR2 SNEGSKA (reference sequence). CDR3 sequence (DNA): TGCAGTGCTAGAGATGCCGACCAGGGCCTCTACGAGCAGTACTTC. Translating it yields CSARDADQGLYEQYF.

The V and J genes are TRBV2 and TRBJ2-3; TRBD2 aligns across 13 bases. There are 16 residues in the CDR3. The V and J ends lost 1 base and 6 bases, in that order; junction bases with no gene match: 4. Germline V gene lookup returns CDR1 SNHLY and CDR2 FYNNEI. The DNA of the CDR3 is TGTGCCAGCAGTGAAGGGACTAGCGGGAGATCGGATACGCAGTATTTT. It yields the protein CASSEGTSGRSDTQYF. The full variable domain, in which reference TRBV2 and TRBJ2-3 provide the parts outside the CDR3, is EPEVTQTPSHQVTQMGQEVILRCVPISNHLYFYWYRQILGQKVEFLVSFYNNEISEKSEIFDDQFSVERPDGSNFTLKIRSTKLEDSAMYFCASSEGTSGRSDTQYFGPGTRLTVL.

The V call is TRBV2, the J call TRBJ2-7; 7 bases map to TRBD1. CDR1 SNHLY and CDR2 FYNNEI come from the germline V gene. The V segment lost 6 bases and the J segment 0 bases; nucleotides outside the gene matches: 8. The length of the CDR3 is 15 residues. The CDR3 DNA follows: TGTGCCAGCAGCCCGACAGGGACGTACTCCTACGAGCAGTACTTC. Encoded protein: CASSPTGTYSYEQYF.

The table lists this clonotype with a few counts. The rearrangement links TRBV4-2 to TRBJ2-5, with D uncertain. This CDR3 has 13 residues. V lost 0 bases and J lost 5, with 7 bases in between. The germline V gene encodes CDR1 LGHNA and CDR2 YNFKEQ. CDR3 region: CASSQDSRETQYF. Here the CDR3 DNA reads TGTGCCAGCAGCCAAGATTCGAGGGAGACCCAGTACTTC.

The chain combines TRBV5-1 with TRBJ1-1; D uncertain. V lost 4 bases, J lost 2 bases, and 12 bases lay in between. The V gene's germline CDR1 is SGHRS and CDR2 YFSETQ. The CDR3 has 14 residues. This CDR3 is CASSVGDGNTEAFF. The CDR3 DNA sequence: TGCGCCAGCAGCGTGGGAGACGGAAACACTGAAGCTTTCTTT.

The gene calls are TRBV7-9 and TRBJ2-5; D is undetermined. V was trimmed by 4 bases and J by 2 bases, leaving 11 bases between them. CDR1 is SEHNR and CDR2 is FQNEAQ in the germline V gene (reference sequence). The CDR3 is 14 amino acids. CDR3: CASSSDGLQETQYF. CDR3 in DNA: TGTGCCAGCAGCTCGGACGGTTTACAAGAGACCCAGTACTTC.

The chain recombines TRBV20-1 with TRBJ2-3, with 7 bases identical to TRBD2. Germline CDR1 is DFQATT and CDR2 is SNEGSKA (reference sequence). The length of the CDR3 is 15 residues. After removal of 6 bases from V and 5 bases from J, the junction contained 14 bases not matched to a gene. Written as DNA, the CDR3 is TGCAGTGCCAGCGGGACCCCTCAACGAGTAGATACGCAGTATTTT. It encodes CSASGTPQRVDTQYF.

The J gene is TRBJ2-5, the V gene TRBV10-2; D perhaps matches TRBD1 (6 bases). The CDR3 consists of 15 residues. V dropped 6 bases and J dropped 1 base, with 15 bases sitting between them. Looked up from germline, CDR1 is WSHSY and CDR2 is SAAADI. DNA of the CDR3: TGCGCCAGCAGCCAATGGGGGCGGTCCCAAGAGACCCAGTACTTC. This translates into CASSQWGRSQETQYF.

V is TRBV4-1 and J is TRBJ2-1; 9 bases align to TRBD2. Trimming at V came to 5 bases and at J to 0 bases, leaving 14 bases not matched to a gene. Per the germline V gene, CDR1 is MGHRA and CDR2 is YSYEKL. The CDR3 extends over 19 amino acids. CDR3 DNA: TGCGCCAGCAGCTCCAGGGGCAGCGGGAGGCTGGGCTCCTACAATGAGCAGTTCTTC. It codes for CASSSRGSGRLGSYNEQFF.

J is TRBJ1-2 and V is TRBV6-5; 7 bases are a match to TRBD1. CDR3 length: 15 residues. The germline CDR1 and CDR2 sequences are MNHEY and SVGAGI. Losses at the gene ends were 9 bases for V and 0 bases for J; bases not matched to a gene: 10. The CDR3 is CASDPGTEANYGYTF. CDR3 in DNA: TGTGCCAGTGACCCGGGGACAGAGGCTAACTATGGCTACACCTTC.

This clonotype showed up just a few times. V gene TRBV7-3 combines with J gene TRBJ1-1; perhaps TRBD1 as D (5 bases). Trimming cost V 0 bases and J 6 bases, with 14 bases left between them. The CDR3 length is 15 residues. Germline V gene data show CDR1 as SGHTA and CDR2 as FQGTGA. CDR3 sequence: CASSLTPGAIAEAFF. CDR3 in DNA: TGTGCCAGCAGCTTAACCCCTGGGGCTATCGCTGAAGCTTTCTTT.

The J gene is TRBJ1-5, the V gene TRBV19, with D unresolved. The CDR3 runs to 13 residues. Trimming shortened V by 8 bases and J by 4 bases, and 12 bases separated the two germline ends. From germline, CDR1 is LNHDA and CDR2 SQIVND (reference sequence). The CDR3 sequence: CASGGPGNQPQHF. CDR3 bases: TGTGCCAGTGGTGGGCCCGGTAATCAGCCCCAGCATTTT.

The chain combines TRBV27 with TRBJ2-1; 8 nucleotides agree with TRBD1. V dropped 6 bases and J dropped 13; count of bases not matched to a gene: 11. The CDR3 totals 13 residues. Germline assignment: CDR1 MNHEY and CDR2 SMNVEV (reference sequence). CDR3 nucleotides: TGTGCCAGCAGGACAGGGGTGCGTTCTTCCCAGTTCTTC. Translating gives CASRTGVRSSQFF.

The chain has TRBV6-4 and TRBJ2-7, with D possibly being TRBD1 or TRBD2 (6 bases each). Deletions cut 5 bases from V and 7 bases from J, with 21 bases between. Germline loops: CDR1 MRHNA, CDR2 SNTAGT. This CDR3 region has 15 residues. CDR3 in amino acids: CASSLMGGDVNEQYF. As DNA, the CDR3 is TGTGCCAGCAGTCTGATGGGGGGCGACGTCAATGAGCAGTACTTC.